This T cell receptor beta chain was captured in a study of T cells in Graves' hyperthyroidism and ophthalmopathy. Using 10 ml of fresh peripheral blood, PBMCs were prepared. Germline CDR1 reads DFQATT; CDR2 reads SNEGSKA (reference sequence). Unmatched junction bases numbered 19, after V lost 6 bases and J lost 4 bases. The CDR3 is 18 amino acids. RNA transcripts served as the template for amplifying TCR beta CDR3 regions. When the TCR CDR3 underwent first-round RT-PCR, the HTBI primer set was used. TCRdb reprocessed the multiplex PCR reads with MiXCR, giving one entry per CDR3 protein. The repertoire consists of 450,000 to 650,000 distinct CDR3 sequences, with 13% to 15% occurring once and the leading ten covering 7.1%.

The V gene is TRBV20-1, the J gene TRBJ1-2, with 11 bases fitting TRBD1. The specimen sequenced was blood. This TCR came from a woman in her late teens or twenties with Graves' ophthalmopathy. CDR3 sequence (DNA): TGCAGTGCGGTCGATGGTGGGACAGGGGGTATCTTTAGCTATGGCTACACCTTC. Encoded protein: CSAVDGGTGGIFSYGYTF.